This T cell receptor beta chain was identified during a study of T cell repertoires in cytomegalovirus infection. Study-level background: As its CMV epitopes, the study selected recently identified HLA-C-restricted and well-studied HLA-B-restricted targets.

V was cut by 9 bases and J by 8 bases, with 22 bases left in between. The CDR3 runs 15 residues. CDR1 MNHEY and CDR2 SVGEGT come from the germline V gene. Each CDR3 protein is one row after TCRdb ran MiXCR on the reads. This table has roughly 500,000 distinct CDR3 sequences, 30% to 40% appearing once. General study results and limits: CMV-specific HLA-C-restricted TCR beta clonotypes dominated the ex vivo response.

In its sample, this clonotype was seen a few times. The antigen is not known. The input for sequencing was cultured PBMCs, taken from culture after CMV antigen stimulation. The TCR comes from a human donor in good health (CMV status not recorded). Some clones in this sample may be carry-over from other donors' samples. The chain combines TRBV6-2 or TRBV6-3 with TRBJ1-4; D unclear. The CDR3 region has the DNA TGTGCCAGTCGAAGAGCCCTCAAAAAGGCCGAAAAACTGTTTTTT. As protein: CASRRALKKAEKLFF.